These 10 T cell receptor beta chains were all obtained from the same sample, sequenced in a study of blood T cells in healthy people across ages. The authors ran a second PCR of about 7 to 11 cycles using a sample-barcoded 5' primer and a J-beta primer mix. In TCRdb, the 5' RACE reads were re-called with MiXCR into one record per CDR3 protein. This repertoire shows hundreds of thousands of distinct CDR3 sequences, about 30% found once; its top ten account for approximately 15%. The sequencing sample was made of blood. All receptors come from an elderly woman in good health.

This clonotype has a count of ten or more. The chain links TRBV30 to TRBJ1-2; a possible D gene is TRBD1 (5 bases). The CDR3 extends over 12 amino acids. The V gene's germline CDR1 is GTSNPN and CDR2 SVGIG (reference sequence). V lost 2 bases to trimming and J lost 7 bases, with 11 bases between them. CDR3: CAWSSGGSGYTF. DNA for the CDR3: TGTGCCTGGAGTTCGGGGGGTAGTGGCTACACCTTC.

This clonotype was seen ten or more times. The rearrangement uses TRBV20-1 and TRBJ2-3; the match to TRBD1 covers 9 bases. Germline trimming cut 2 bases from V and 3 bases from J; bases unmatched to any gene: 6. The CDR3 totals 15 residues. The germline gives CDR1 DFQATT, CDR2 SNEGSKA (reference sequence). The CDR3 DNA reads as TGCAGTGCTAGATCCGGGACAGGGATTACAGATACGCAGTATTTT. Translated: CSARSGTGITDTQYF.

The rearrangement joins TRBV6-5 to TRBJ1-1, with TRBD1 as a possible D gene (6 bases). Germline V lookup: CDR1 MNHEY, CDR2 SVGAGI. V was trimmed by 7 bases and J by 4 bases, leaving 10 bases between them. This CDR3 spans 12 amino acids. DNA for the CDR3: TGTGCCAGCACAGGGGTGGCCACTGAAGCTTTCTTT. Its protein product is CASTGVATEAFF.

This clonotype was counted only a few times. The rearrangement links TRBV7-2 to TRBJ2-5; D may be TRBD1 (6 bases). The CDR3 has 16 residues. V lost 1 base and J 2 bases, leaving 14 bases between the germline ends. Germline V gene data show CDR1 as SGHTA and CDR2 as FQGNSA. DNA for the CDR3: TGTGCCAGCAGCTTAGTCTACAGGGCTCGACAAGAGACCCAGTACTTC. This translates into CASSLVYRARQETQYF.

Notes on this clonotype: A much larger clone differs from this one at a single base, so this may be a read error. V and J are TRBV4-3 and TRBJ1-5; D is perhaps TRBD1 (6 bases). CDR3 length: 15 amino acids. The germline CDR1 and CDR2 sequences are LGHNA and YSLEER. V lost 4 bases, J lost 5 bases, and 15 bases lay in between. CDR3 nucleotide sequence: TGCGCCAGCAGCCCTGAGGGGGGAGGGGATCAGCCCCAGCATTTT. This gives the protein CASSPEGGGDQPQHF.

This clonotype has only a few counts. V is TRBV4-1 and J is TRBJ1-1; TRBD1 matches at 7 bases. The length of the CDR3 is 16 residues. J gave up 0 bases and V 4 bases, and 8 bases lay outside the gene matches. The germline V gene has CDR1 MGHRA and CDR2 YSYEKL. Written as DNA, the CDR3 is TGCGCCAGCAGCCGGGGGGCAGGGGGTATGAACACTGAAGCTTTCTTT. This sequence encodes CASSRGAGGMNTEAFF.

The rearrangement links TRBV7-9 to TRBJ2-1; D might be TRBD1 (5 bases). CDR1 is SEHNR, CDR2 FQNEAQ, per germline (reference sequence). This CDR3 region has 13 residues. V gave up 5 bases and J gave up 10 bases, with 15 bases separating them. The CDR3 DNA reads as TGTGCCAGCAGCGTAGGACATCGCGAGGAGCAGTTCTTC. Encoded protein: CASSVGHREEQFF.

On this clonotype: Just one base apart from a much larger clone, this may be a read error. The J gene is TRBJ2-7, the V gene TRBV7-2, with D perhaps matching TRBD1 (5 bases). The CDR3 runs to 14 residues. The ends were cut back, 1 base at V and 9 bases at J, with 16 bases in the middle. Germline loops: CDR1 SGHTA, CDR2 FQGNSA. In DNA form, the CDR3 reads TGTGCCAGCAGCTTAGAGGGGCTCCGGGCTGTGCAGTACTTC. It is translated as CASSLEGLRAVQYF. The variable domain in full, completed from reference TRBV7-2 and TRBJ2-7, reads GAGVSQSPSNKVTEKGKDVELRCDPISGHTALYWYRQSLGQGLEFLIYFQGNSAPDKSGLPSDRFSAERTGGSVSTLTIQRTQQEDSAVYLCASSLEGLRAVQYFGPGTRLTVT.

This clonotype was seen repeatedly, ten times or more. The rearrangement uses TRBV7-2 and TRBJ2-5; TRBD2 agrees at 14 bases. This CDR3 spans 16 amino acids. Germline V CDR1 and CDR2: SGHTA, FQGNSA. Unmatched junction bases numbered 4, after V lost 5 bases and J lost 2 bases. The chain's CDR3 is CASSTRLAGGQETQYF. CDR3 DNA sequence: TGTGCCAGCAGCACAAGACTAGCGGGGGGGCAAGAGACCCAGTACTTC.

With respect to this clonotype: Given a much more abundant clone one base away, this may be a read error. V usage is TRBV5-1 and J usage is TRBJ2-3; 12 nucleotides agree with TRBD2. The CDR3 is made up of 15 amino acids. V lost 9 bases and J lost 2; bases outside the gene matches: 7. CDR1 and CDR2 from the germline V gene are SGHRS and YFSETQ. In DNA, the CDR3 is TGCGCCACCCGGACTAGCGGGACTAACACAGATACGCAGTATTTT. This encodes CATRTSGTNTDTQYF.